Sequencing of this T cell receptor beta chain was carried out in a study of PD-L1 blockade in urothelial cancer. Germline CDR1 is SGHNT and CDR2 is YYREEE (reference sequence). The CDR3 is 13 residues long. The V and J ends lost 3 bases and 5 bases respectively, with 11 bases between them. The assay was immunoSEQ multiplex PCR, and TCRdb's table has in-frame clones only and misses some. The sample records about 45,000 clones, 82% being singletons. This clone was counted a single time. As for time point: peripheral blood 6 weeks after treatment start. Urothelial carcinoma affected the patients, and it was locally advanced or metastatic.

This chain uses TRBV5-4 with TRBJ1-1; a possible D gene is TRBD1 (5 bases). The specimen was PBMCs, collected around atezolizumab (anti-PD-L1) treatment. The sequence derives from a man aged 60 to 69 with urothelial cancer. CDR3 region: CASSYPGGTEAFF. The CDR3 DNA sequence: TGTGCCAGCAGCTATCCGGGGGGGACTGAAGCTTTCTTT.